The 3 T cell receptor beta chains in this list originate from one sample, sequenced in a study of beta chain features in type 1 diabetes. Study-level points and caveats: There was a moderate but significant shortening of TCRB CDR3s in all four CD4+ subsets of Type 1 diabetes patients.

As every portion of the isolated RNA was reverse transcribed, the sequencing read expressed TCRB transcripts. The protocol was immunoSEQ multiplex PCR, while the TCRdb copy is restricted to in-frame clones and leaves out a portion. The sample includes 200,000 to 300,000 clones, about a fifth seen only once; the top ten take 0.025% to 0.035%. No antigen has been assigned to these receptors. The source material was naive CD4+ T cells from blood. The receptors were gathered from a woman aged 40 to 50 with type 1 diabetes.

This clone was recorded once. The rearrangement links TRBV18 to TRBJ1-5, with 7 bases lining up with TRBD1. V shed 5 bases, J shed 5 bases, and the junction held 6 bases outside the gene matches. Germline V gene sequence: CDR1 KGHSH, CDR2 LQKENI. This CDR3 is 14 amino acids long. The CDR3 DNA follows: TGTGCCAGCTCATCCCGGGACAGTGATCAGCCCCAGCATTTT. It yields the protein CASSSRDSDQPQHF.

J is TRBJ2-7 and V is TRBV5-4, with 7 bases fitting TRBD1. Germline trimming cut 4 bases from V and 1 base from J; bases unmatched to any gene: 5. Germline V gene sequence: CDR1 SGHNT, CDR2 YYREEE (reference sequence). The CDR3 extends over 14 amino acids. CDR3 in amino acids: CASSLDRFSYEQYF. CDR3 DNA: TGTGCCAGCAGCCTGGACAGGTTTTCCTACGAGCAGTACTTC.

The CDR3 reads CASLTGTGQETQYF. CDR3 sequence (DNA): TGTGCCAGCTTAACCGGGACAGGACAAGAGACCCAGTACTTC. The genes are TRBV18 and TRBJ2-5; 8 bases are shared with TRBD1. This CDR3 contains 14 residues. Trimming cost V 7 bases and J 2 bases; bases outside gene matches: 6. Germline assignment: CDR1 KGHSH and CDR2 LQKENI.